The entry below describes one T cell receptor beta chain. What it recognizes is unknown. V was cut by 3 bases and J by 6 bases, with 11 bases left in between. From germline, CDR1 is SQVTM and CDR2 ANQGSEA. There are 12 residues in the CDR3. Addition of a universal primer site occurred through template switching, and cDNA carried unique molecular identifiers. TCRdb itself ran the 5' RACE reads through MiXCR, one entry per CDR3 protein. The table includes some 790,000 distinct CDR3 sequences, around a sixth detected once. The data derive from a study of identical twins. Overall study results and limits: Sharing of beta out-of-frame sequences by twins showed a weaker excess.

The data also belong to a second study, concerning T cells expressing NK-cell markers. Per that study: Sorted CD3+CD56+NKG2C+, CD3+CD56+NKG2C- and CD3+CD56-NKG2C+ T cells provided the TCR beta repertoires. Seropositivity for HCMV was found in seven of the eight sequenced donors, with one seronegative.

The chain is built from TRBV29-1 and TRBJ2-5; tentatively, D is TRBD2 (6 bases). This clonotype was sampled from a woman aged 18-30 years in good health. Source material: PBMCs. CDR3 sequence (DNA): TGCAGCGTTGAGGGGCGGGGAAAGACCCAGTACTTC. Translation: CSVEGRGKTQYF.